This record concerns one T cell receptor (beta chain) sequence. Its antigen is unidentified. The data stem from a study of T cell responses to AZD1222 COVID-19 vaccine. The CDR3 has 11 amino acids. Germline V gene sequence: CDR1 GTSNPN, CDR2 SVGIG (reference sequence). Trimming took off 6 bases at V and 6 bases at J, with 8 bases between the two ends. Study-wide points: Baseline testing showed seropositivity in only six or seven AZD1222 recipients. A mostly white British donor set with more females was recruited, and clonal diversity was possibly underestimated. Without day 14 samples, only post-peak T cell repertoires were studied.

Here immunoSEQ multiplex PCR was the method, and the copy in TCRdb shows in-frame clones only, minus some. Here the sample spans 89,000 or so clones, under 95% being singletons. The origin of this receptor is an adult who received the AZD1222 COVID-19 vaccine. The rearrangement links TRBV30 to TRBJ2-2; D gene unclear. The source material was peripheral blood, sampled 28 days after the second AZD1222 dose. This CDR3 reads CACPRSGELFF. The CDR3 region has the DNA TGTGCCTGCCCTCGGTCCGGGGAGCTGTTTTTT.